The entry that follows covers one T cell receptor beta chain sequence. What this receptor recognizes is not known. No clone much larger than this one lies a single base away; base qualities are absent. The data are from a study of CD8 T cells in ankylosing spondylitis (dated by TCRdb to about 2017). At the level of the whole study: To find TCR variants linked to disease, the study profiled T cell receptor beta repertoires in ankylosing spondylitis patients and healthy donors. Samples of peripheral blood were taken, and for ankylosing spondylitis patients, synovial fluid was collected as well. The whole study cohort included over a hundred healthy donors and 25 or so ankylosing spondylitis patients.

What the study reported, not specific to this receptor: Some TCR beta motif variants had previously been reported in synovial fluid and blood of reactive arthritis patients, which suggested common disease-initiation mechanisms. The disease-linked clones were reported as significantly enriched in matched synovial fluid samples from ankylosing spondylitis patients. The disease-linked clones had a CD8+ phenotype and were found at relatively low frequencies in peripheral blood. A TCR beta motif made up of roughly eight highly homologous amino acid variants appeared to be characteristic of blood from ankylosing spondylitis patients.

Looking up the germline V gene yields CDR1 SGHAT and CDR2 FQNNGV. There are 12 amino acids in the CDR3, from cysteine to phenylalanine inclusive. Only the CDR3 portion is preserved as DNA: 36 bases, with reading frame beginning at the first base. V was cut back by 10 bases and J by 1 base, leaving a gap of 11 bases between them. Sequencing relied on an Illumina HiSeq 2500. Quantitative 5'-RACE with molecular barcodes was used to prepare TCR beta libraries. The paper's processing steps were these. To identify disease-linked TCR variants, a new computational method was used, one built on a probabilistic model of VDJ rearrangement. TCRdb trimmed the raw reads at Q25, called clones with MiXCR and kept productive beta chains. CDR3 protein duplicates are merged, each entry listing the most common genes and DNA. What appears here as the V and J calls and clone size reflects TCRdb's work, not the paper's. A total of hundreds of thousands of distinct CDR3 sequences appear in this sample, more than 15% of them only once. The ten top clones hold over 0.9% of the sample.

The V and J segments used are TRBV11-2 and TRBJ2-7; TRBD2 is a weak D gene call, 6 bases matching. What was sequenced was blood, either unsorted or a sorted T cell fraction (not recorded which). The sequence was collected from a male donor with ankylosing spondylitis. The nucleotide sequence is TGTGCCACCGGGGGAGTTTCCTACGAGCAGTACTTC. It translates as CATGGVSYEQYF.